Included here is one TCR beta chain sequence, with context. Antigen specificity is unknown. The sample originates from a study of OX40 agonist ivuxolimab in advanced cancers. V was pared by 11 bases and J by 6 bases, with 13 bases between. The CDR3 is 11 amino acids. The germline V gene encodes CDR1 LNHDA and CDR2 SQIVND (reference sequence). Measured with immunoSEQ multiplex PCR; TCRdb has only the in-frame clones, and not every one. This sample has around 46,000 clones, with roughly 90% found just once. Study-wide results and limits: People who partly responded at 0.1-3.0 mg/kg had some of the least clonal expansion seen. The antigens recognized by the expanded peripheral T cells, that is their antigen specificity, were not determined. At 0.1 to 3.0 mg/kg, clonal expansion of CD4+ and CD8+ blood T cells had occurred by week 6.

The origin of this receptor is an adult with an advanced solid tumor such as melanoma, head and neck, liver or kidney cancer. This sequence joins TRBV19 and TRBJ1-1, with D perhaps matching TRBD1 (5 bases). Sequencing was performed on CD4+ or CD8+ T cells sorted from blood, taken in a trial of the OX40 agonist ivuxolimab. CDR3 coding DNA: TGTGCCTGCTGGGGGACTTCTGAAGCTTTCTTT. This translates into CACWGTSEAFF.